Below are 28 T cell receptor beta chains sequenced from a single sample in a study of neurological immune-mediated disorders. TCRdb reanalysed the 5' RACE reads using MiXCR and keeps one entry per CDR3 protein. This sample has 60,000 or so distinct CDR3 sequences, with 3% to 4% found just once. The material sequenced was PBMCs. These receptor sequences come from a woman in her sixties or seventies with multiple sclerosis.

This clonotype was recorded at least ten times. V is TRBV5-1 and J is TRBJ2-5; D ambiguous. Trimming took off 3 bases at V and 1 base at J, with 7 bases between the two ends. The CDR3 spans 13 residues. Looked up from germline, CDR1 is SGHRS and CDR2 is YFSETQ. The CDR3 spells CASSSAPQETQYF. CDR3 DNA sequence: TGCGCCAGCAGCTCCGCACCCCAAGAGACCCAGTACTTC.

This clonotype was observed at least ten times. The chain links TRBV7-6 to TRBJ2-7; no definite D call. In germline, CDR1 is SGHVS, CDR2 FNYEAQ. The CDR3 length is 13 residues. The ends were cut back, 5 bases at V and 5 bases at J, with 13 bases in the middle. CDR3 DNA sequence: TGTGCCAGCAGCCCGTTTGCGGTTAACGAGCAGTACTTC. Translation gives CASSPFAVNEQYF.

This clonotype was detected many times. The chain is built from TRBV20-1 and TRBJ1-1, with D possibly matching TRBD1 (5 bases). This CDR3 comprises 15 residues. Germline V gene lookup returns CDR1 DFQATT and CDR2 SNEGSKA (reference sequence). The V end was cut by 7 bases, the J end by 3 bases, with 21 bases between. The DNA of the CDR3 is TGCAGTGTTCCCTCGCCCAGGGACGGAGACACTGAAGCTTTCTTT. Amino acids: CSVPSPRDGDTEAFF.

This clonotype was observed at least ten times. The chain is built from TRBV5-1 and TRBJ2-5, with 10 nucleotides matching TRBD2. The length of the CDR3 is 14 residues. V lost 1 base to trimming and J lost 5 bases; unmatched junction nucleotides: 2. Germline V gene sequence: CDR1 SGHRS, CDR2 YFSETQ. In DNA, the CDR3 is TGCGCCAGCAGCTTGCTAGCGGGGGTGGAGACCCAGTACTTC. This translates into CASSLLAGVETQYF.

This clonotype showed up many times. This sequence joins TRBV28 and TRBJ1-5; no clear D gene. From germline, CDR1 is MDHEN and CDR2 SYDVKM. The V end was cut by 3 bases, the J end by 0 bases, with 9 bases between. This CDR3 has 15 amino acids. The CDR3 DNA follows: TGTGCCAGCAGTTTTTCGGACGGTAGCAATCAGCCCCAGCATTTT. It encodes CASSFSDGSNQPQHF.

This clonotype was counted many times. The chain recombines TRBV5-1 with TRBJ1-3; D gene unclear. The CDR3 is made up of 15 amino acids. Per germline, CDR1 SGHRS and CDR2 YFSETQ. The V end was cut by 0 bases, the J end by 6 bases, with 13 bases between. DNA of the CDR3: TGCGCCAGCAGCTTGGGCGGATCCATTCTAAACACCATATATTTT. Translated: CASSLGGSILNTIYF.

This clonotype was seen ten or more times. The chain joins TRBV3-1 to TRBJ2-3; D remains unclear. Trimming stripped 8 bases from V and 5 bases from J, with 14 bases between. This CDR3 contains 13 residues. Germline values: CDR1 LGHDT, CDR2 YNNKEL (reference sequence). CDR3 DNA: TGTGCCAGCCGCCCCGCGGTGGGAGATACGCAGTATTTT. It yields the protein CASRPAVGDTQYF.

This clonotype was recorded at least ten times. The rearrangement links TRBV5-1 to TRBJ2-7; 11 positions match TRBD2. J lost 0 bases, V lost 0 bases, and 5 bases had no gene match. The length of the CDR3 is 17 residues. Germline V gene sequence: CDR1 SGHRS, CDR2 YFSETQ. The CDR3 region is CASSLGLAGGSSYEQYF. CDR3 bases: TGCGCCAGCAGCTTGGGATTAGCGGGAGGGAGCTCCTACGAGCAGTACTTC.

This clonotype appeared many times. The chain combines TRBV20-1 with TRBJ2-3, with D uncertain. Per the germline V gene, CDR1 is DFQATT and CDR2 is SNEGSKA (reference sequence). The CDR3 is 12 amino acids. V gave up 6 bases and J gave up 4 bases, with 11 bases separating them. The CDR3 spells CSAKTHADTQYF. The CDR3 DNA reads TGCAGTGCCAAGACCCACGCAGATACGCAGTATTTT.

This clonotype was counted ten times or more. The chain couples TRBV20-1 to TRBJ2-2; 12 nucleotides match TRBD2. With V trimmed by 3 bases and J by 7 bases, 9 bases remained unmatched. The CDR3 spans 16 residues. Germline V lookup: CDR1 DFQATT, CDR2 SNEGSKA (reference sequence). The CDR3 loop is CSASRTSGNIIGELFF. The CDR3 DNA is TGCAGTGCTAGTCGGACTAGCGGGAATATCATCGGGGAGCTGTTTTTT.

This clonotype was observed many times. The rearrangement joins TRBV15 to TRBJ2-7, with TRBD2 as a possible D gene (6 bases). Germline loops: CDR1 LNHNV, CDR2 YYDKDF (reference sequence). The CDR3 spans 16 residues. V lost 0 bases and J lost 3, with 15 bases in between. The DNA of the CDR3 is TGTGCCACCAGCAGAGATCTGAGCGGAGGGGACTACGAGCAGTACTTC. Its protein is CATSRDLSGGDYEQYF.

This clonotype has ten or more counts. The rearrangement links TRBV5-8 to TRBJ2-3; tentative D call: TRBD2 (6 bases). Trimming pared 5 bases from V and 0 bases from J, leaving 16 bases between. CDR1 is SGHTS and CDR2 is YDEGEE in the germline V gene. The CDR3 runs 16 residues. The CDR3 loop reads CASSIGDSPSTDTQYF. CDR3 nucleotide sequence: TGTGCCAGCAGTATAGGGGACTCCCCTAGCACAGATACGCAGTATTTT.

At least ten counts were recorded for this clonotype. J is TRBJ2-1 and V is TRBV15, with D possibly being TRBD1 or TRBD2 (5 bases each). The CDR3 contains 14 residues. The ends were cut back, 5 bases at V and 10 bases at J, with 18 bases in the middle. Per the germline V gene, CDR1 is LNHNV and CDR2 is YYDKDF (reference sequence). This CDR3 is CATSPGTPGREQFF. Written as DNA, the CDR3 is TGTGCCACCAGCCCCGGGACCCCCGGACGGGAGCAGTTCTTC.

The table lists this clonotype with many counts. The J gene is TRBJ1-5, the V gene TRBV5-1, with TRBD1 matching over 9 bases. V was pared by 0 bases and J by 5 bases, with 3 bases of the junction left unmatched. This CDR3 has 15 residues. Per germline, CDR1 SGHRS and CDR2 YFSETQ. CDR3 nucleotides: TGCGCCAGCAGCTTGGGACAGGGGGACTATCAGCCCCAGCATTTT. It is translated as CASSLGQGDYQPQHF.

The table lists this clonotype with many counts. The chain couples TRBV7-9 to TRBJ2-7, with TRBD1 identical over 9 bases. There are 15 residues in the CDR3. The V gene end was trimmed by 5 bases and the J gene end by 7 bases; junction bases not matched to a gene: 12. From germline, CDR1 is SEHNR and CDR2 FQNEAQ (reference sequence). This chain's CDR3 is CASSRTGTGFDEQYF. For the CDR3, the DNA is TGTGCCAGCAGCCGAACCGGGACAGGGTTCGATGAGCAGTACTTC.

There are many counts of this clonotype. The gene calls are TRBV10-3 and TRBJ1-4; a possible D gene is TRBD1 (5 bases). The CDR3 consists of 16 residues. Germline CDR1 ENHRY, CDR2 SYGVKD. Trimming shortened V by 3 bases and J by 5 bases, and 16 bases separated the two germline ends. CDR3 DNA: TGTGCCATCAGTGAAGATACGGGACGGGGAAATGAAAAACTGTTTTTT. Protein: CAISEDTGRGNEKLFF.

This clonotype showed up many times. The genes are TRBV7-9 and TRBJ2-3; D is unclear. The CDR3 has 12 residues. V was trimmed by 5 bases and J by 3 bases, leaving 6 bases between them. The germline gives CDR1 SEHNR, CDR2 FQNEAQ (reference sequence). This CDR3 reads CASSHGTDTQYF. In DNA, the CDR3 is TGTGCCAGCAGCCACGGGACAGATACGCAGTATTTT.

The genes are TRBV24-1 and TRBJ1-1; TRBD1 matches at 8 bases. The CDR3 loop spans 13 amino acids. Germline V gene sequence: CDR1 KGHDR, CDR2 SFDVKD. The J segment lost 3 bases and the V segment lost 9 bases, leaving 5 bases of the junction unmatched. CDR3 DNA sequence: TGTGCCACCGGTCGGACAGGGTACACTGAAGCTTTCTTT. Encoded protein: CATGRTGYTEAFF.

At least ten counts were recorded for this clonotype. The genes are TRBV3-1 and TRBJ2-2; D is unclear. Germline CDR1 LGHDT, CDR2 YNNKEL (reference sequence). The CDR3 consists of 13 residues. V was shortened by 5 bases and J by 6 bases, with 10 bases between the two germline ends. CDR3 bases: TGTGCCAGCAGCAAGGCAAGACCCGGGGAGCTGTTTTTT. Translating it yields CASSKARPGELFF.

The sample holds many counts of this clonotype. The chain has TRBV24-1 and TRBJ2-3; 7 bases align to TRBD1. CDR3 size: 15 residues. The V and J ends lost 4 bases and 7 bases, in that order; junction bases with no gene match: 10. Germline CDR1 KGHDR, CDR2 SFDVKD. CDR3: CATSDPGRGTYTQYF. The CDR3 DNA reads as TGTGCCACCAGTGACCCCGGCAGGGGGACGTATACGCAGTATTTT.

The sample holds many counts of this clonotype. This chain connects TRBV5-1 to TRBJ2-3, with TRBD2 matching 11 bases. V was pared by 2 bases and J by 4 bases, with 15 bases of the junction left unmatched. Germline V gives CDR1 SGHRS, CDR2 YFSETQ. The CDR3 length is 19 residues. Written as DNA, the CDR3 is TGCGCCAGCAGCTTTGGGAGACTAGCGGGAAGGCTTGGGGCAGATACGCAGTATTTT. Translating gives CASSFGRLAGRLGADTQYF.

This clonotype was detected ten times or more. The V call is TRBV6-6, the J call TRBJ2-3; 8 bases line up with TRBD2. CDR1 is MNHNY and CDR2 is SVGAGI in the germline V gene (reference sequence). Trimming at V came to 5 bases and at J to 0 bases, leaving 4 bases not matched to a gene. The CDR3 is made up of 15 amino acids. The CDR3 DNA reads TGTGCCAGCAGTACAACTAGCGGTAGCACAGATACGCAGTATTTT. Translation gives CASSTTSGSTDTQYF.

The chain recombines TRBV7-2 with TRBJ1-4; TRBD1 might be the D (6 bases). The germline V gene encodes CDR1 SGHTA and CDR2 FQGNSA. The CDR3 extends over 16 amino acids. V was cut by 5 bases and J by 7 bases, with 20 bases left in between. CDR3 bases: TGTGCCAGCAGCCTCTTTGATCCGGGACAAAGTGAAAAACTGTTTTTT. Amino acids: CASSLFDPGQSEKLFF.

This clonotype was observed at least ten times. The J gene is TRBJ1-3, the V gene TRBV3-1; the D is unclear. Germline-derived CDR1 and CDR2 are LGHDT and YNNKEL (reference sequence). Trimming took 1 base from V and 1 from J, leaving 8 bases between them. This CDR3 is 15 amino acids long. CDR3 residues: CASSQAPSSGNTIYF. DNA of the CDR3: TGTGCCAGCAGCCAAGCCCCTTCGTCTGGAAACACCATATATTTT.

The chain employs TRBV7-2 and TRBJ2-2; 7 bases map to TRBD1. Per the germline V gene, CDR1 is SGHTA and CDR2 is FQGNSA. V lost 6 bases, J lost 6 bases, and 13 bases stayed unmatched. There are 16 residues in the CDR3. CDR3 residues: CASRPVGAGGAGELFF. The CDR3 coding sequence is TGTGCCAGCAGGCCCGTTGGTGCAGGGGGTGCCGGGGAGCTGTTTTTT.

This clonotype came up many times. The chain joins TRBV25-1 to TRBJ2-7, with unresolved D. The CDR3 runs to 14 residues. Germline V CDR1 and CDR2: MGHDK, SYGVNS. With 2 bases removed from V and 0 bases from J, the gap between germline ends came to 8 bases. CDR3 coding DNA: TGTGCCAGCAGTGAACACAGCAACTCCTACGAGCAGTACTTC. This sequence encodes CASSEHSNSYEQYF.

This clonotype was seen many times. The chain couples TRBV5-1 to TRBJ2-1, with D possibly matching TRBD1 (6 bases). V was pared by 5 bases and J by 5 bases, with 17 bases between. The CDR3 extends over 15 amino acids. Per germline, CDR1 SGHRS and CDR2 YFSETQ. CDR3 residues: CASRGVQGRDNEQFF. Here the CDR3 DNA reads TGCGCCAGCAGGGGGGTACAGGGTAGAGACAATGAGCAGTTCTTC. The whole variable domain, filled in from reference TRBV5-1 and TRBJ2-1, reads KAGVTQTPRYLIKTRGQQVTLSCSPISGHRSVSWYQQTPGQGLQFLFEYFSETQRNKGNFPGRFSGRQFSNSRSEMNVSTLELGDSALYLCASRGVQGRDNEQFFGPGTRLTVL.

This clonotype has ten or more counts. J is TRBJ2-3 and V is TRBV7-9; 9 bases fit TRBD2. CDR1 SEHNR and CDR2 FQNEAQ come from the germline V gene (reference sequence). The trim removed 5 bases at V and 3 bases at J, leaving 6 bases unmatched. This CDR3 spans 15 amino acids. CDR3 in amino acids: CASSRAGGVTDTQYF. The DNA for the CDR3 is TGTGCCAGCAGCCGAGCGGGAGGCGTGACAGATACGCAGTATTTT.